The next 10 T cell receptor beta chains were all read from a single sample in a study of CD8 T cells in Susac syndrome (dated 2019 in TCRdb). Library generation was performed with the immunoSEQ multiplex PCR assay. RNA was extracted with the RNeasy kit and about 0.5 to 1 ug was reverse transcribed using random hexamers. TCRdb applied fastp at Q25 and MiXCR to the public reads, then kept only in-frame beta chains. A single entry per CDR3 protein holds the most common genes and DNA from its merged rows. The sample has 150,000 to 200,000 distinct CDR3 sequences on record, approximately 95% of them singletons. Roughly 0.097% of the sample rests with the top ten. The material sequenced was CD4+ T cells from PBMCs. The receptor set was obtained from a human donor with multiple sclerosis.

CDR3 nucleotides: TGCAGTGCTAGACTCGGCGGCAATGAGCAGTTCTTC. The encoded protein is CSARLGGNEQFF. The rearrangement joins TRBV20-1 to TRBJ2-1, with D unresolved. This CDR3 contains 12 residues. Trimming stripped 2 bases from V and 6 bases from J, with 8 bases between. Germline V gene sequence: CDR1 DFQATT, CDR2 SNEGSKA (reference sequence).

The chain recombines TRBV5-1 with TRBJ2-6; D may correspond to TRBD1 or TRBD2 (5 bases each). V lost 8 bases to trimming and J lost 4 bases, with 16 bases between them. The germline V gene encodes CDR1 SGHRS and CDR2 YFSETQ. This CDR3 is built from 15 residues. CDR3 protein: CASSPRWGGANVLTF. The CDR3 region has the DNA TGCGCCAGTTCCCCTAGATGGGGGGGGGCCAACGTCCTGACTTTC.

J is TRBJ2-1 and V is TRBV6-2 or TRBV6-3; 13 bases map to TRBD2. V was pared by 6 bases and J by 10 bases, with 3 bases of the junction left unmatched. CDR1 and CDR2 from the germline V gene are MNHEY and SVGEGT. The CDR3 loop spans 13 amino acids. This chain's CDR3 is CASRLAGGQEQFF. DNA for the CDR3: TGTGCCAGCAGACTAGCGGGGGGGCAGGAGCAGTTCTTC.

This clonotype was seen only a few times. One end of the junction varies from germline; a read error may be responsible. The CDR3 DNA follows: TGTGCTAGCAGCCCCGGGACTAGTCAAGAGACCCAGTACTTC. Translating gives CASSPGTSQETQYF. The chain joins TRBV7-7 to TRBJ2-5; 8 positions match TRBD2. CDR1 and CDR2 from the germline V gene are SSHAT and FNYEAQ (reference sequence). CDR3 length equals 14 residues.

This chain joins TRBV12-3 or TRBV12-4 and TRBJ1-5, with D unclear. V lost 5 bases to trimming and J lost 5 bases, with 31 bases between them. The CDR3 is 20 amino acids. The CDR3 region is CASSVSGRPVPKSSYQPQHF. CDR3 DNA sequence: TGTGCCAGCAGTGTGAGTGGACGGCCGGTCCCTAAAAGTTCCTATCAGCCCCAGCATTTT.

V is TRBV4-1 and J is TRBJ2-1; 7 nucleotides line up with TRBD1. The CDR3 is made up of 15 amino acids. With 3 bases clipped from V and 8 bases from J, the junction kept 10 bases outside the gene matches. Per germline, CDR1 MGHRA and CDR2 YSYEKL. The CDR3: CASSHHGTAVDEQFF. CDR3 DNA sequence: TGCGCCAGCAGCCATCACGGGACAGCGGTTGATGAGCAGTTCTTC.

The chain joins TRBV12-3 or TRBV12-4 to TRBJ1-1, with a weak D call TRBD1 (5 bases). This CDR3 comprises 14 residues. The V end was cut by 4 bases, the J end by 0 bases, with 9 bases between. In DNA form, the CDR3 reads TGTGCCAGCAGTTCGGGACCGATGAACACTGAAGCTTTCTTT. It is translated as CASSSGPMNTEAFF.

CDR3 residues: CASSPTTGGPLGYTF. The CDR3 nucleotides read TGTGCCAGCTCACCAACGACAGGGGGGCCTCTTGGCTACACCTTC. V is TRBV18 and J is TRBJ1-2; 9 bases align to TRBD1. Germline CDR1 reads KGHSH; CDR2 reads LQKENI. V trimming: 2 bases; J trimming: 7 bases; junction bases outside the gene matches: 8. The CDR3 length is 15 residues.

The chain is built from TRBV5-1 and TRBJ2-5; 9 bases map to TRBD1. V shed 4 bases, J shed 5 bases, and the junction held 12 bases outside the gene matches. This CDR3 comprises 16 residues. Per the germline V gene, CDR1 is SGHRS and CDR2 is YFSETQ. The CDR3 here is CASSPQTGTGKETQYF. The CDR3 nucleotides are TGCGCCAGCAGCCCTCAAACCGGGACAGGGAAGGAGACCCAGTACTTC.

This chain joins TRBV7-9 and TRBJ1-2; the D is unclear. Trimming took off 4 bases at V and 8 bases at J, with 14 bases between the two ends. The CDR3 sequence is 13 residues long. Germline lookup yields CDR1 SEHNR and CDR2 FQNEAQ (reference sequence). In DNA form, the CDR3 reads TGTGCCAGCAGCTCCGGCACCCTCGGGGGCTACACCTTC. As protein: CASSSGTLGGYTF.